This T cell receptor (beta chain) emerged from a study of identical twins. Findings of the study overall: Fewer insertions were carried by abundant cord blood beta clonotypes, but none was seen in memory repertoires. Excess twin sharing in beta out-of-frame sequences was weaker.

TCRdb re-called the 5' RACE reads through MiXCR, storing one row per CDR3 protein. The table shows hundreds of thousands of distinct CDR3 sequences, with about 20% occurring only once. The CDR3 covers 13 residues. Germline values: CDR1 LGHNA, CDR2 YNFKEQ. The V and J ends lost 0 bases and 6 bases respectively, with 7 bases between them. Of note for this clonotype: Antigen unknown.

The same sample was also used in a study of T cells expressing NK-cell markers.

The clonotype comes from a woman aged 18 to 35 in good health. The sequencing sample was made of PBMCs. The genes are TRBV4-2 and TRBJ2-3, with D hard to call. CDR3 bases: TGTGCCAGCAGCCAAGATCGTAGCGATACGCAGTATTTT. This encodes CASSQDRSDTQYF.